The entry that follows covers one TCR beta chain sequence. Generated by immunoSEQ multiplex PCR, the TCRdb table keeps only in-frame clones and is missing some. The table includes about 84,000 clones, around 80% detected once. CDR3 length: 15 residues. V shed 0 bases and J 11 bases; nucleotides not matched to a gene: 6. Germline loops: CDR1 SEHNR, CDR2 FQNEAQ (reference sequence). This entry belongs to a study of PD-L1 blockade in urothelial cancer. Study-level background: About 90% of the 29 patients comprised males who had bladder-origin urothelial cancer.

The rearrangement links TRBV7-9 to TRBJ1-6; 8 bases line up with TRBD1. Sequences were derived from PBMCs, sampled around atezolizumab (anti-PD-L1) treatment. This clonotype was sampled from a man in his sixties or seventies with urothelial cancer. CDR3 region: CASSLAGQGGTPLHF. In nucleotides, the CDR3 is TGTGCCAGCAGCTTAGCAGGACAGGGTGGGACACCCCTCCACTTT.